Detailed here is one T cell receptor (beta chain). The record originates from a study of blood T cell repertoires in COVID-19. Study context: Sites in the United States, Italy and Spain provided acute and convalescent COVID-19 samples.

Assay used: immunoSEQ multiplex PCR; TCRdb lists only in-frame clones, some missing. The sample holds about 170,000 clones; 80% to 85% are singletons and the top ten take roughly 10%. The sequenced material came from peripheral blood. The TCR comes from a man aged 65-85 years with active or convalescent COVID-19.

Here the CDR3 reads CASSLGGLAGDTGELFF. The CDR3 nucleotides are TGTGCCAGCAGCTTGGGGGGCCTAGCGGGAGACACCGGGGAGCTGTTTTTT. The genes are TRBV5-4 and TRBJ2-2; 10 bases line up with TRBD2. The junction had 5 bases not matched to a gene; V was cut back by 0 bases and J by 3 bases. Germline V lookup: CDR1 SGHNT, CDR2 YYREEE (reference sequence). The CDR3 runs 17 residues.